The 20 T cell receptor beta chains below come from one sample, sequenced in a study of human T cells and chemical hapten exposure. A single record per CDR3 protein comes from TCRdb applying MiXCR to the RACE reads. Altogether around 330,000 distinct CDR3 sequences are present, about 5% being singletons, with the ten largest covering around 8.8%. The time point: pre-sensitization, week 0. The sample's treatment: therapeutic diphenylcyclopropenone sensitization with weekly scalp DPC. The sample in question was whole blood, obtained in connection with sensitization to the hapten diphenylcyclopropenone (DPC). The receptor source for this set is a woman between 18 and 30 years old with alopecia areata. Some clones in this sample may be carry-over from other donors' samples.

This clonotype came up a few times. The chain carries TRBV7-2 and TRBJ2-6; D is unclear. Trimming shortened V by 5 bases and J by 6 bases, and 11 bases separated the two germline ends. Looked up from germline, CDR1 is SGHTA and CDR2 is FQGNSA. This CDR3 has 14 amino acids. The chain's CDR3 is CASSTTALANVLTF. CDR3 sequence (DNA): TGTGCCAGCAGCACGACGGCTTTGGCCAACGTCCTGACTTTC.

The chain combines TRBV2 with TRBJ1-5; no firm D call. This CDR3 spans 14 amino acids. The germline V gene encodes CDR1 SNHLY and CDR2 FYNNEI. V was shortened by 8 bases and J by 4 bases, with 15 bases between the two germline ends. Here the CDR3 DNA reads TGTGCCAGCGGCGGGAGTGCAGAAAATCAGCCCCAGCATTTT. It encodes CASGGSAENQPQHF.

This chain uses TRBV6-6 with TRBJ1-1, with D uncertain. The CDR3 spans 14 residues. With 6 bases removed from V and 6 bases from J, the gap between germline ends came to 17 bases. Germline CDR1 reads MNHNY; CDR2 reads SVGAGI (reference sequence). The CDR3 region is CASSTLLSGSEAFF. The CDR3 coding sequence is TGTGCCAGCAGCACGCTCCTTTCAGGTTCTGAAGCTTTCTTT.

This clonotype has a count of ten or more. The V and J genes are TRBV7-2 and TRBJ1-6, with D perhaps TRBD1 (5 bases). The CDR3 length is 16 residues. The V gene lost 4 bases and the J gene lost 5 bases, with 15 bases spanning the gap. Germline V gives CDR1 SGHTA, CDR2 FQGNSA. The CDR3 loop reads CASSSLGRGNNSPLHF. CDR3 in DNA: TGTGCCAGCAGCTCTCTAGGGAGGGGAAATAATTCACCCCTCCACTTT. Using reference TRBV7-2 and TRBJ1-6 for the parts outside the CDR3, the full variable domain is GAGVSQSPSNKVTEKGKDVELRCDPISGHTALYWYRQSLGQGLEFLIYFQGNSAPDKSGLPSDRFSAERTGGSVSTLTIQRTQQEDSAVYLCASSSLGRGNNSPLHFGNGTRLTVT.

V and J are TRBV20-1 and TRBJ2-3; D gene ambiguous. The V gene's germline CDR1 is DFQATT and CDR2 SNEGSKA (reference sequence). V was trimmed by 6 bases and J by 2 bases, leaving 12 bases between them. This CDR3 is 13 amino acids long. CDR3 region: CSAVPEFTDTQYF. CDR3 bases: TGCAGTGCCGTACCTGAATTCACAGATACGCAGTATTTT.

This chain links TRBV11-3 with TRBJ2-1; the D call may be TRBD1 or TRBD2 (6 bases each). V lost 3 bases and J lost 2, with 14 bases in between. Germline V gives CDR1 SGHNT, CDR2 YENEEA. The CDR3 spans 16 residues. This CDR3 reads CASSFSGANPYNEQFF. DNA of the CDR3: TGTGCCAGCAGCTTTTCGGGGGCCAACCCCTACAATGAGCAGTTCTTC. Full variable domain (rest looked up from reference TRBV11-3 and TRBJ2-1): EAGVVQSPRYKIIEKKQPVAFWCNPISGHNTLYWYLQNLGQGPELLIRYENEEAVDDSQLPKDRFSAERLKGVDSTLKIQPAELGDSAVYLCASSFSGANPYNEQFFGPGTRLTVL.

This clonotype appeared many times. As DNA, the CDR3 is TGCAGCGTTGAAGTACTCGGTTCCAGATCTGACACCGGGGAGCTGTTTTTT. Encoded protein: CSVEVLGSRSDTGELFF. The V gene is TRBV29-1, the J gene TRBJ2-2; D uncertain. Germline V gene sequence: CDR1 SQVTM, CDR2 ANQGSEA. Deletions cut 1 base from V and 3 bases from J, with 18 bases between. This CDR3 has 17 amino acids.

This clonotype was detected many times. V and J are TRBV2 and TRBJ1-4; 8 bases align to TRBD1. CDR1 is SNHLY, CDR2 FYNNEI, per germline. Trimming cost V 6 bases and J 8 bases; bases outside gene matches: 8. This CDR3 has 14 amino acids. CDR3 residues: CASRTGTGGEKLFF. The CDR3 DNA follows: TGTGCCAGCAGGACGGGGACAGGAGGAGAAAAACTGTTTTTT.

For the CDR3, the DNA is TGTGCCAGCAGCTTCGGACCCGCGGGGTCCGAGGTTGATGAGCAGTTCTTC. As protein: CASSFGPAGSEVDEQFF. The chain employs TRBV11-2 and TRBJ2-1; D may be TRBD2 (6 bases). V was shortened by 3 bases and J by 8 bases, with 23 bases between the two germline ends. The CDR3 contains 17 residues. From germline, CDR1 is SGHAT and CDR2 FQNNGV.

This clonotype showed up just a few times. The chain couples TRBV6-1 to TRBJ2-3, with TRBD2 matching 9 bases. CDR1 is MNHNS and CDR2 is SASEGT in the germline V gene. The V and J ends lost 0 bases and 14 bases, in that order; junction bases with no gene match: 15. The CDR3 is 16 amino acids. CDR3 bases: TGTGCCAGCAGTGAAGCCATCGAGCTAGCGGGAAAACGCACGTATTTT. Protein product: CASSEAIELAGKRTYF.

This clonotype was picked up many times. The chain employs TRBV5-6 and TRBJ1-2, with D unclear. From germline, CDR1 is SGHDT and CDR2 YYEEEE. This CDR3 region has 13 residues. V was trimmed by 3 bases and J by 4 bases, leaving 10 bases between them. In nucleotides, the CDR3 is TGTGCCAGCAGCTCCCAGGCGGCCTATGGCTACACCTTC. It yields the protein CASSSQAAYGYTF.

Ten or more counts support this clonotype. This chain connects TRBV6-2 or TRBV6-3 to TRBJ2-6; D not resolved. V gave up 7 bases and J gave up 1 base, with 5 bases separating them. CDR1 is MNHEY and CDR2 is SVGEGT in the germline V gene. The CDR3 totals 13 residues. DNA of the CDR3: TGTGCCAGCACGCCGTCTGGGGCCAACGTCCTGACTTTC. Protein product: CASTPSGANVLTF.

This clonotype has a count of ten or more. For the CDR3, the DNA is TGTGCCAGCAGCAGAACAGCGAACACTGAAGCTTTCTTT. It yields the protein CASSRTANTEAFF. This chain connects TRBV7-9 to TRBJ1-1, with D unresolved. The CDR3 has 13 amino acids. Germline V CDR1 and CDR2: SEHNR, FQNEAQ (reference sequence). V lost 5 bases and J 1 base, leaving 8 bases between the germline ends.

This clonotype showed up just a few times. The chain links TRBV12-5 to TRBJ1-5, with D unclear. Trimming pared 3 bases from V and 4 bases from J, leaving 13 bases between. This CDR3 has 15 amino acids. Germline CDR1 LGHNT, CDR2 FRNRAP. The CDR3 loop reads CASGFQARMNQPQHF. The CDR3 DNA reads TGTGCTAGTGGTTTCCAGGCTAGAATGAATCAGCCCCAGCATTTT.

The table lists this clonotype with a few counts. The V and J genes are TRBV18 and TRBJ2-5; D is unresolved. Germline V lookup: CDR1 KGHSH, CDR2 LQKENI. CDR3 length: 14 residues. Trimming removed 3 bases at V and 0 bases at J, with 8 bases between. CDR3 region: CASSPLRYQETQYF. CDR3 coding DNA: TGTGCCAGCTCACCCCTTCGGTACCAAGAGACCCAGTACTTC.

This clonotype has just a few counts. The V call is TRBV10-3, the J call TRBJ1-1, with D possibly being TRBD1 (5 bases). Trimming shortened V by 2 bases and J by 5 bases, and 21 bases separated the two germline ends. Germline V gives CDR1 ENHRY, CDR2 SYGVKD. The CDR3 length is 17 residues. The CDR3 region is CAISERSEVRGMTEAFF. In DNA, the CDR3 is TGTGCCATCAGTGAGAGGTCGGAGGTTAGGGGTATGACTGAAGCTTTCTTT.

This clonotype has only a few counts. This sequence joins TRBV5-6 and TRBJ2-3, with 8 positions matching TRBD2. The J segment lost 6 bases and the V segment lost 3 bases, leaving 9 bases of the junction unmatched. The CDR3 is 15 amino acids. Per germline, CDR1 SGHDT and CDR2 YYEEEE. As DNA, the CDR3 is TGTGCCAGCAGCTCTCAGGGCGCGGGGGGTGATACGCAGTATTTT. Its protein is CASSSQGAGGDTQYF.

This clonotype was detected many times. V gene TRBV10-3 combines with J gene TRBJ2-7; 7 bases align to TRBD1. V was pared by 3 bases and J by 5 bases, with 4 bases of the junction left unmatched. The V gene's germline CDR1 is ENHRY and CDR2 SYGVKD. CDR3 length: 13 amino acids. CDR3 region: CAISDLTGNEQYF. Here the CDR3 DNA reads TGTGCCATCAGTGATCTGACAGGGAACGAGCAGTACTTC.

This clonotype appeared many times. The chain uses TRBV7-2 and TRBJ2-5; D is unresolved. Germline V CDR1 and CDR2: SGHTA, FQGNSA. This CDR3 spans 16 amino acids. V was pared by 1 base and J by 2 bases, with 14 bases between. The chain's CDR3 is CASSLDRNLQQETQYF. For the CDR3, the DNA is TGTGCCAGCAGCTTAGATCGGAACCTACAACAAGAGACCCAGTACTTC.

This clonotype came up many times. The chain is built from TRBV4-2 and TRBJ2-4; D gene uncertain. Per the germline V gene, CDR1 is LGHNA and CDR2 is YNFKEQ. V was shortened by 3 bases and J by 11 bases, with 14 bases between the two germline ends. The CDR3 has 13 amino acids. The CDR3: CASSHLDEPLQYF. DNA of the CDR3: TGTGCCAGCAGCCATTTGGACGAACCGCTTCAGTACTTC.